Listed here are 18 T cell receptor beta chains from one sample, sequenced in a study of T cells in women clearing cervical HPV infection. Only in-frame clones appear in the TCRdb table, and some are missing; sequencing was by immunoSEQ multiplex PCR. The sample has about 37,000 clones. Sequenced input: blood buffy coat. These receptor sequences come from a woman between 18 and 70 years old with a cervical HPV16 infection that either progressed to CIN3+ or cleared (not recorded which).

As to this clone: The observed sequence ends 3 residues before the CDR3 terminus, with the missing tail filled in from the germline J gene. This chain links TRBV20-1 with TRBJ2-5; TRBD2 matches 9 bases. V gave up 1 base and J gave up 5 bases; unmatched junction bases: 8. The germline V gene encodes CDR1 DFQATT and CDR2 SNEGSKA (reference sequence). The CDR3 is 15 amino acids. The CDR3 is CSARGSSGRRETQYF. The DNA read from the CDR3 is TGCAGTGCTAGAGGAAGTAGCGGGAGAAGGGAGACC.

As regards this clone: The DNA ends 3 residues before the CDR3 does, and the rest of the CDR3 is filled in from the germline J gene. The chain has TRBV7-2 and TRBJ2-3; the match to TRBD1 covers 7 bases. The CDR3 consists of 15 residues. The ends lost 5 bases at V and 7 bases at J; junction bases unmatched: 12. CDR1 is SGHTA, CDR2 FQGNSA, per germline. CDR3 DNA, as far as it was read: TGTGCCAGCAGCCTACAGTCGGGACAGCTGAATACG. Its translation: CASSLQSGQLNT. The CDR3, in full, reads CASSLQSGQLNTQYF.

In regard to this clone: The read stops 3 residues short of the end of the CDR3; the missing end is completed from the germline J gene. The rearrangement uses TRBV7-3 and TRBJ2-1; 11 nucleotides align to TRBD2. Per the germline V gene, CDR1 is SGHTA and CDR2 is FQGTGA. There are 15 residues in the CDR3. After removal of 5 bases from V and 8 bases from J, the junction contained 8 bases not matched to a gene. CDR3 sequence: CASSRTGTSGDEQFF. The sequenced CDR3 bases are TGTGCCAGCAGCCGTACCGGGACTAGCGGCGATGAG. Complete variable domain (other parts from reference TRBV7-3 and TRBJ2-1): GAGVSQTPSNKVTEKGKYVELRCDPISGHTALYWYRQSLGQGPEFLIYFQGTGAADDSGLPNDRFFAVRPEGSVSTLKIQRTERGDSAVYLCASSRTGTSGDEQFFGPGTRLTVL.

The covered CDR3 bases are TGCAGTGCTCCGGGACTAGGCACAGATACG. This sequence encodes CSAPGLGTDT. The whole CDR3 region reads CSAPGLGTDTQYF. J is TRBJ2-3 and V is TRBV20-1; 8 bases fit TRBD2. The read stops 3 residues short of the end of the CDR3; the missing end is completed from the germline J gene. The CDR3 has 13 amino acids. Germline-derived CDR1 and CDR2 are DFQATT and SNEGSKA (reference sequence). Losses at the gene ends were 5 bases for V and 1 base for J; bases not matched to a gene: 2.

The CDR3 here is CASSLVAGANEQFF. The covered CDR3 bases are TGTGCCAGCAGCTTAGTAGCGGGGGCCAATGAG. The rearrangement uses TRBV11-3 and TRBJ2-1, with 9 positions matching TRBD2. The CDR3 goes on 3 residues after the read ends, and that part is filled in from the germline J gene. The V gene end was trimmed by 1 base and the J gene end by 6 bases; junction bases not matched to a gene: 1. This CDR3 is 14 amino acids long. Germline V gives CDR1 SGHNT, CDR2 YENEEA.

Comments on this clone: The read ends 3 residues before the CDR3 terminus; that terminus is restored from the germline J gene. The chain recombines TRBV18 with TRBJ1-1; TRBD1 agrees at 8 bases. This CDR3 comprises 13 residues. CDR1 and CDR2 from the germline V gene are KGHSH and LQKENI. Trimming at V came to 4 bases and at J to 5 bases, leaving 3 bases not matched to a gene. The CDR3 sequence: CASSRTGRTEAFF. The CDR3 DNA, read in part, is TGTGCCAGCTCACGGACAGGGAGGACTGAA.

With respect to this clone: The CDR3 extends 3 residues past the end of the read, so its final part is completed from the germline J gene. The gene calls are TRBV7-9 and TRBJ2-3; D call uncertain. V lost 5 bases and J 5 bases, leaving 11 bases between the germline ends. The V gene's germline CDR1 is SEHNR and CDR2 FQNEAQ (reference sequence). This CDR3 region has 13 residues. CDR3 sequence: CASSADLLDTQYF. The sequenced CDR3 bases are TGTGCCAGCAGCGCGGATCTGTTAGATACG.

To note about this clone: The CDR3 goes on 3 residues after the read ends, and that part is filled in from the germline J gene. The rearrangement links TRBV5-1 to TRBJ2-2, with 14 bases identical to TRBD2. Trimming cost V 4 bases and J 6 bases; bases outside gene matches: 5. This CDR3 comprises 16 residues. Germline V CDR1 and CDR2: SGHRS, YFSETQ. Incomplete CDR3 DNA: TGCGCCAGCAGCGGGGGACTAGCGGGGGCGGCCGGGGAG. Translation gives CASSGGLAGAAGE. The whole CDR3 is CASSGGLAGAAGELFF.

With respect to this clone: The CDR3 is cut off 3 residues early in the read; its end comes from the germline J gene. The gene calls are TRBV19 and TRBJ2-3; 10 positions agree with TRBD1. This CDR3 comprises 14 residues. Germline V lookup: CDR1 LNHDA, CDR2 SQIVND (reference sequence). Losses at the gene ends were 5 bases for V and 6 bases for J; bases not matched to a gene: 5. The CDR3 DNA, read in part, is TGTGCCAGTAGTGTGACAGGGGGCCTCGATACG. Protein product: CASSVTGGLDT. The complete CDR3 reads CASSVTGGLDTQYF. Drawing the rest from reference TRBV19 and TRBJ2-3, the complete variable domain is DGGITQSPKYLFRKEGQNVTLSCEQNLNHDAMYWYRQDPGQGLRLIYYSQIVNDFQKGDIAEGYSVSREKKESFPLTVTSAQKNPTAFYLCASSVTGGLDTQYFGPGTRLTVL.

Comment on this clone: The read halts 3 residues ahead of the CDR3 end, with the missing end drawn from the germline J gene. This chain joins TRBV7-8 and TRBJ1-5; 8 bases map to TRBD1. This CDR3 is 13 amino acids long. CDR1 is SGHVS, CDR2 FQNEAQ, per germline. V shed 3 bases, J shed 7 bases, and the junction held 2 bases outside the gene matches. The CDR3: CASSFTGGQPQHF. CDR3 DNA (partial): TGTGCCAGCAGCTTCACAGGGGGACAGCCC.

Concerning this clone itself: The read falls 3 residues short of the CDR3 end, and the missing part is taken from the germline J gene. The chain carries TRBV7-3 and TRBJ2-1; tentative D call: TRBD2 (6 bases). Germline loops: CDR1 SGHTA, CDR2 FQGTGA. The V end was cut by 6 bases, the J end by 8 bases, with 20 bases between. The CDR3 is 15 residues long. Incomplete CDR3 DNA: TGTGCCAGCAGTCAATTACCGGGGAGGTCCCATGAG. It codes for CASSQLPGRSHE. The CDR3, in full, reads CASSQLPGRSHEQFF.

Regarding this clone: The sequence runs out 3 residues before the end of the CDR3; the remainder is reconstructed from the germline J gene. The chain joins TRBV19 to TRBJ1-6; D not certain. V was trimmed by 7 bases and J by 1 base, leaving 8 bases between them. This CDR3 contains 14 residues. CDR1 LNHDA and CDR2 SQIVND come from the germline V gene (reference sequence). CDR3 bases read: TGTGCCAGTAAAGGAGGGTCCTATAATTCACCC. Protein product: CASKGGSYNSP. The CDR3 in its entirety is CASKGGSYNSPLHF.

Remarks on this clone: The DNA ends 3 residues before the CDR3 does, and the rest of the CDR3 is filled in from the germline J gene. The V gene is TRBV18, the J gene TRBJ1-2; D perhaps matches TRBD1 (5 bases). Per the germline V gene, CDR1 is KGHSH and CDR2 is LQKENI. The V end lost 2 bases, the J end lost 2 bases, and 6 bases lay between the germline ends. This CDR3 contains 13 residues. The CDR3 protein is CASSPSGNYGYTF. The DNA read from the CDR3 is TGTGCCAGCTCACCATCAGGGAACTATGGC.

Of note for this clone: The CDR3 end falls 3 residues outside the read, so it is completed with the germline J gene. V gene TRBV7-2 combines with J gene TRBJ2-3; D is undetermined. The V gene lost 3 bases and the J gene lost 0 bases, with 7 bases spanning the gap. CDR1 SGHTA and CDR2 FQGNSA come from the germline V gene. CDR3 length equals 14 residues. CDR3 loop: CASSLARSTDTQYF. CDR3 bases read: TGTGCCAGCAGCTTGGCCCGCAGCACAGATACG.

A word on this clone: The CDR3 end falls 3 residues outside the read, so it is completed with the germline J gene. The V gene is TRBV7-9, the J gene TRBJ1-2, with D unclear. Trimming removed 5 bases from V and 4 bases from J, with 17 bases in between. Per germline, CDR1 SEHNR and CDR2 FQNEAQ (reference sequence). This CDR3 comprises 15 residues. The CDR3 reads CASSPGSSTAYGYTF. The CDR3 DNA, read in part, is TGTGCCAGCAGCCCCGGGTCCTCGACTGCCTATGGC. Based on the CDR3 plus reference TRBV7-9 and TRBJ1-2, the full variable domain is DTGVSQNPRHKITKRGQNVTFRCDPISEHNRLYWYRQTLGQGPEFLTYFQNEAQLEKSRLLSDRFSAERPKGSFSTLEIQRTEQGDSAMYLCASSPGSSTAYGYTFGSGTRLTVV.

The CDR3 DNA, read in part, is TGCAGTGCCCACCTATGGCGGAAC. Protein product: CSAHLWRN. From start to end, the CDR3 is CSAHLWRNYTF. The chain is built from TRBV20-1 and TRBJ1-2; no definite D call. The read finishes 3 residues shy of the CDR3 end, and the germline J gene is used to complete it. Germline V lookup: CDR1 DFQATT, CDR2 SNEGSKA (reference sequence). The CDR3 runs 11 residues.

In regard to this clone: The CDR3 end is not reached by the read, which stops 3 residues before it; the germline J gene fills it in. V gene TRBV23-1 combines with J gene TRBJ2-3; 8 bases align to TRBD2. TRBV23-1 is designated an ORF whose function remains uncertain. This CDR3 is built from 16 residues. V dropped 7 bases and J dropped 5; count of bases not matched to a gene: 14. CDR3: CASTLTSDKTEDTQYF. The CDR3 bases that were read are TGCGCCAGCACATTGACTAGCGACAAAACGGAAGATACG.

About this clone: With the read ending 3 residues before the CDR3 end, the germline J gene is used to fill in that end. This rearrangement joins TRBV4-1 to TRBJ1-4; D remains ambiguous. Germline CDR1 and CDR2: MGHRA and YSYEKL. This CDR3 is built from 12 residues. Trimming removed 11 bases at V and 3 bases at J, with 10 bases between. The DNA read from the CDR3 is TGCGCCTCCAGTGGTCCTAATGAAAAA. As protein: CASSGPNEK. The CDR3 in its entirety is CASSGPNEKLFF.